One sample yielded the 26 T cell receptor beta chains listed below, sequenced in a study of blood T cell repertoires in COVID-19. TCRdb keeps only in-frame clones here, not all; method: immunoSEQ multiplex PCR. The sample yields approximately 140,000 clones, 80% to 90% seen once. Sequencing was performed on peripheral blood. These receptors were obtained from a man younger than 35 with COVID-19, enrolled during active disease.

The chain uses TRBV7-2 and TRBJ1-1; possible D gene TRBD1, 6 bases. V was cut by 5 bases and J by 1 base, with 8 bases left in between. The germline gives CDR1 SGHTA, CDR2 FQGNSA. The CDR3 is 13 amino acids. This CDR3 reads CASSADRNTEAFF. CDR3 sequence (DNA): TGTGCCAGCAGCGCGGACAGGAACACTGAAGCTTTCTTT.

This chain uses TRBV28 with TRBJ1-2, with TRBD1 as a possible D gene (6 bases). V was pared by 4 bases and J by 4 bases, with 16 bases between. The germline gives CDR1 MDHEN, CDR2 SYDVKM. The CDR3 contains 15 residues. CDR3 nucleotide sequence: TGTGCCAGCAGTTCCTTCGGGACAAGTTCCTATGGCTACACCTTC. As protein: CASSSFGTSSYGYTF.

The rearrangement joins TRBV11-3 to TRBJ2-3; 7 nucleotides align to TRBD1. V gave up 0 bases and J gave up 2 bases; unmatched junction bases: 8. From germline, CDR1 is SGHNT and CDR2 YENEEA. The length of the CDR3 is 17 residues. The CDR3 is CASSLEGQRPFTDTQYF. CDR3 in DNA: TGTGCCAGCAGCTTAGAGGGACAGCGACCCTTCACAGATACGCAGTATTTT.

The chain has TRBV19 and TRBJ1-1; D possibly corresponds to TRBD1 (5 bases). V lost 3 bases and J 7 bases, leaving 15 bases between the germline ends. The CDR3 is 14 residues long. Germline loops: CDR1 LNHDA, CDR2 SQIVND (reference sequence). CDR3 DNA sequence: TGTGCCAGTAGTATCACAAGGGGCCAAGGTGAAGCTTTCTTT. Residues: CASSITRGQGEAFF. The full variable domain, completed using reference TRBV19 and TRBJ1-1, is DGGITQSPKYLFRKEGQNVTLSCEQNLNHDAMYWYRQDPGQGLRLIYYSQIVNDFQKGDIAEGYSVSREKKESFPLTVTSAQKNPTAFYLCASSITRGQGEAFFGQGTRLTVV.

This clone is a singleton in its sample. The chain combines TRBV14 with TRBJ2-1; 8 nucleotides agree with TRBD2. V lost 4 bases and J lost 3; bases outside the gene matches: 14. Germline V lookup: CDR1 SGHDN, CDR2 FVKESK. This CDR3 has 18 amino acids. CDR3 protein: CASSPLAGPTPIYNEQFF. The CDR3 coding sequence is TGTGCCAGCAGCCCCCTAGCGGGCCCCACCCCTATCTACAATGAGCAGTTCTTC.

The chain recombines TRBV4-2 with TRBJ1-3; D gene unclear. The V gene's germline CDR1 is LGHNA and CDR2 YNFKEQ. The germline V and J ends were trimmed by 4 bases and 0 bases, with 13 bases remaining between them. This CDR3 has 16 amino acids. The DNA for the CDR3 is TGTGCCAGCAGCCCCCATGAGGGCTACTCTGGAAACACCATATATTTT. This gives the protein CASSPHEGYSGNTIYF.

The chain employs TRBV6-5 and TRBJ2-1; D is undetermined. The CDR3 runs 13 residues. CDR1 is MNHEY and CDR2 is SVGAGI in the germline V gene. V gave up 6 bases and J gave up 9 bases, with 15 bases separating them. Here the CDR3 reads CASRKIVRSEQFF. CDR3 bases: TGTGCCAGCAGGAAGATCGTCCGGAGTGAGCAGTTCTTC.

The rearrangement links TRBV3-1 (or the pseudogene TRBV3-2) to TRBJ2-2; 11 nucleotides match TRBD2. Germline trimming cut 4 bases from V and 5 bases from J; bases unmatched to any gene: 6. Germline V gene sequence: CDR1 LGHDT, CDR2 YNNKEL (reference sequence). The CDR3 is 16 residues long. The CDR3 DNA reads as TGTGCCAGCAGCCTAGCGGGAGGGCCACGGACCGGGGAGCTGTTTTTT. Amino acid sequence: CASSLAGGPRTGELFF.

The chain carries TRBV11-2 and TRBJ2-3, with D unresolved. This CDR3 contains 11 residues. Trimming left V 5 bases short and J 8 bases short, with 8 bases between. Germline V CDR1 and CDR2: SGHAT, FQNNGV. The CDR3: CASSMGLTQYF. In nucleotides, the CDR3 is TGTGCCAGCAGCATGGGCCTTACGCAGTATTTT.

The rearrangement joins TRBV5-1 to TRBJ2-1; TRBD1 matches at 9 bases. The CDR3 contains 16 residues. Trimming took 3 bases from V and 7 from J; bases not matched to a gene: 11. Per the germline V gene, CDR1 is SGHRS and CDR2 is YFSETQ. CDR3 coding DNA: TGCGCCAGCAGCTGGACGACAGGGGGGTCGGCGAATGAGCAGTTCTTC. Translating it yields CASSWTTGGSANEQFF.

V gene TRBV4-1 combines with J gene TRBJ2-1, with D possibly TRBD1 on 6 matching bases. The V and J ends lost 4 bases and 0 bases respectively, with 13 bases between them. The CDR3 has 16 amino acids. From germline, CDR1 is MGHRA and CDR2 YSYEKL. The CDR3 sequence is CASSLLQGSSYNEQFF. The CDR3 DNA sequence: TGCGCCAGCAGCCTACTCCAGGGGAGCTCCTACAATGAGCAGTTCTTC.

The chain couples TRBV6-2 or TRBV6-3 to TRBJ2-7; D gene ambiguous. The CDR3 spans 14 residues. V lost 5 bases and J lost 5, with 16 bases in between. Germline CDR1 and CDR2: MNHEY and SVGEGT. The CDR3 DNA is TGTGCCAGCAGTATCCCGCCAGGCCTGGACGAGCAGTACTTC. This translates into CASSIPPGLDEQYF.

The chain is built from TRBV5-4 and TRBJ2-3, with 9 bases identical to TRBD1. V shed 4 bases and J 2 bases; nucleotides not matched to a gene: 5. The germline V gene has CDR1 SGHNT and CDR2 YYREEE (reference sequence). The CDR3 is 15 residues long. CDR3 nucleotides: TGTGCCAGCAGCCTGAGGACAGGGGACACAGATACGCAGTATTTT. It encodes CASSLRTGDTDTQYF.

The chain couples TRBV2 to TRBJ1-3, with D perhaps TRBD1 (6 bases). The V and J ends lost 7 bases and 0 bases respectively, with 19 bases between them. CDR1 is SNHLY, CDR2 FYNNEI, per germline. This CDR3 comprises 17 residues. In DNA, the CDR3 is TGTGCCAGCATCCCTTTTCGGACAGCCAGCTCTGGAAACACCATATATTTT. Residues: CASIPFRTASSGNTIYF.

The V gene is TRBV3-1 (or the pseudogene TRBV3-2), the J gene TRBJ2-3, with TRBD1 matching 8 bases. There are 14 residues in the CDR3. CDR1 is LGHDT, CDR2 YNNKEL, per germline (reference sequence). With 4 bases clipped from V and 8 bases from J, the junction kept 8 bases outside the gene matches. This CDR3 reads CASSRDGTGGTQYF. The CDR3 nucleotides are TGTGCCAGCAGCCGGGACGGGACAGGTGGTACGCAGTATTTT.

The V call is TRBV5-1, the J call TRBJ2-7; a weak D match, TRBD1 (6 bases). This CDR3 has 16 residues. V was cut by 4 bases and J by 1 base, with 18 bases left in between. The V gene's germline CDR1 is SGHRS and CDR2 YFSETQ. The chain's CDR3 is CASSPTYRERSYEQYF. Here the CDR3 DNA reads TGCGCCAGCAGCCCAACCTACAGGGAGCGTTCCTACGAGCAGTACTTC.

The V call is TRBV5-4, the J call TRBJ1-1; D may be TRBD1 (5 bases). V was cut by 4 bases and J by 3 bases, with 7 bases left in between. This CDR3 region has 12 residues. Germline V gene data show CDR1 as SGHNT and CDR2 as YYREEE (reference sequence). CDR3 in amino acids: CASSPGDTEAFF. In DNA, the CDR3 is TGTGCCAGCAGCCCGGGGGACACTGAAGCTTTCTTT.

The chain recombines TRBV13 with TRBJ1-3; D is uncertain. The CDR3 runs 18 residues. Germline CDR1 PRHDT, CDR2 FYEKMQ (reference sequence). V lost 1 base to trimming and J lost 1 base, with 17 bases between them. Here the CDR3 reads CASSLDSVAGLSGNTIYF. CDR3 DNA: TGTGCCAGCAGCTTAGATTCGGTGGCAGGACTGTCTGGAAACACCATATATTTT.

This chain uses TRBV4-1 with TRBJ1-1; D not resolved. The CDR3 length is 14 residues. Trimming shortened V by 1 base and J by 4 bases, and 10 bases separated the two germline ends. Germline V gene data show CDR1 as MGHRA and CDR2 as YSYEKL. The CDR3 sequence is CASSQAGRGTEAFF. CDR3 nucleotide sequence: TGCGCCAGCAGCCAAGCCGGACGGGGCACTGAAGCTTTCTTT.

This clone was recorded once. V usage is TRBV13 and J usage is TRBJ1-2; 8 nucleotides match TRBD1. Germline trimming cut 2 bases from V and 3 bases from J; bases unmatched to any gene: 8. This CDR3 is 16 amino acids long. The germline gives CDR1 PRHDT, CDR2 FYEKMQ (reference sequence). CDR3: CASSLRTGSSYYGYTF. The CDR3 DNA reads TGTGCCAGCAGCTTAAGGACAGGGTCCTCTTACTATGGCTACACCTTC.

The chain combines TRBV9 with TRBJ2-1; D possibly corresponds to TRBD1 (8 bases). The V end was cut by 4 bases, the J end by 9 bases, with 14 bases between. This CDR3 comprises 13 residues. Germline CDR1 and CDR2: SGDLS and YYNGEE. The chain's CDR3 is CASSYRGGVEQFF. CDR3 DNA: TGTGCCAGCAGCTACAGGGGGGGCGTTGAGCAGTTCTTC. Based on the CDR3 plus reference TRBV9 and TRBJ2-1, the full variable domain is DSGVTQTPKHLITATGQRVTLRCSPRSGDLSVYWYQQSLDQGLQFLIQYYNGEERAKGNILERFSAQQFPDLHSELNLSSLELGDSALYFCASSYRGGVEQFFGPGTRLTVL.

This clone was observed once. The CDR3: CASSLRVGGYYEQYF. The CDR3 DNA reads TGTGCCAGCAGTTTACGAGTGGGGGGGTACTACGAGCAGTACTTC. V usage is TRBV28 and J usage is TRBJ2-7; 7 bases align to TRBD2. CDR3 length equals 15 residues. Germline CDR1 reads MDHEN; CDR2 reads SYDVKM. V lost 2 bases, J lost 3 bases, and 7 bases stayed unmatched.

As concerns this clone: Other DNA sequences in the sample encode the same CDR3. This chain joins TRBV5-1 and TRBJ2-7, with 7 bases fitting TRBD1. V lost 4 bases and J lost 2; bases outside the gene matches: 3. CDR1 is SGHRS, CDR2 YFSETQ, per germline. CDR3 length equals 13 residues. CDR3 coding DNA: TGCGCCAGCAGCCGGGACAGCCCCTACGAGCAGTACTTC. Translation: CASSRDSPYEQYF.

The chain has TRBV6-2 or TRBV6-3 and TRBJ1-1, with a possible D match to TRBD1 (5 bases). This CDR3 region has 15 residues. Looked up from germline, CDR1 is MNHEY and CDR2 is SVGEGT. V lost 4 bases and J 1 base, leaving 13 bases between the germline ends. The CDR3 DNA follows: TGTGCCAGCAGTTTCGACAGTGTTGCGAACACTGAAGCTTTCTTT. Translation: CASSFDSVANTEAFF.

The chain combines TRBV15 with TRBJ1-5, with 8 bases that match TRBD1. V gave up 5 bases and J gave up 0 bases; unmatched junction bases: 15. Germline lookup yields CDR1 LNHNV and CDR2 YYDKDF (reference sequence). The CDR3 consists of 19 residues. The CDR3 DNA reads as TGTGCCACCAGCGGGACAGGAGACCAAACCCATTATAGCAATCAGCCCCAGCATTTT. Protein: CATSGTGDQTHYSNQPQHF.

V usage is TRBV18 and J usage is TRBJ2-7, with 9 bases identical to TRBD1. This CDR3 is 13 amino acids long. Per germline, CDR1 KGHSH and CDR2 LQKENI. Trimming at V came to 5 bases and at J to 6 bases, leaving 5 bases not matched to a gene. CDR3 protein: CASSMGQGPEQYF. CDR3 DNA sequence: TGTGCCAGCTCAATGGGACAGGGTCCCGAGCAGTACTTC.